The present T cell receptor beta chain was sequenced within a study of identical twins. Germline V gene data show CDR1 as MNHNS and CDR2 as SASEGT. V trimming: 6 bases; J trimming: 8 bases; junction bases outside the gene matches: 9. This CDR3 comprises 14 residues. TCRdb reanalysed the 5' RACE reads using MiXCR and keeps one entry per CDR3 protein. This sample has a few hundred thousand distinct CDR3 sequences; roughly an eighth occur once, and the top ten carry about 0.94%. These same data were also listed under a study on yellow fever vaccine responses in identical twins.

The sequenced sample was CD4+ T cells sorted from blood. The genes are TRBV6-1 and TRBJ2-1, with 8 bases that match TRBD2. This sequence was found in a woman aged 18-29 years in good health. The CDR3 DNA is TGTGCCAGCAGCCCGACTAGCGTAGGGGATGAGCAGTTCTTC. This encodes CASSPTSVGDEQFF.